The 22 T cell receptor beta chains below come from one sample, sequenced in a study of cytomegalovirus exposure and HLA in healthy donors. PCR used 60 Vbeta primers and 13 Jbeta primers. Generated by immunoSEQ multiplex PCR, the TCRdb table keeps only in-frame clones and is missing some. Here the sample spans about 130,000 clones, more than 75% being singletons. Sequencing was done on a sample of PBMCs. The receptors here all came from a woman aged 45-60 years in good health and CMV-seropositive.

This clone occurred a few times. This chain joins TRBV10-2 and TRBJ2-5; the match to TRBD1 covers 10 bases. The CDR3 length is 14 residues. With V trimmed by 3 bases and J by 4 bases, 2 bases remained unmatched. Germline V gene sequence: CDR1 WSHSY, CDR2 SAAADI. This chain's CDR3 is CASSDRQGAETQYF. As DNA, the CDR3 is TGCGCCAGCAGTGATCGACAGGGGGCAGAGACCCAGTACTTC.

CDR3 residues: CASSQPGFYDAGANVLTF. In DNA form, the CDR3 reads TGTGCCAGCAGCCAACCGGGATTTTATGACGCTGGGGCCAACGTCCTGACTTTC. The V gene is TRBV28, the J gene TRBJ2-6; TRBD2 is a possible D gene (5 bases). CDR1 is MDHEN, CDR2 SYDVKM, per germline. This CDR3 is 18 amino acids long. V shed 6 bases and J shed 2 bases, with 20 bases lying between them.

The J gene is TRBJ2-7, the V gene TRBV25-1; D is perhaps TRBD1 (6 bases). V lost 10 bases and J 5 bases, leaving 30 bases between the germline ends. The length of the CDR3 is 17 residues. The germline gives CDR1 MGHDK, CDR2 SYGVNS. The CDR3, as DNA: TGTGCCATCAACGAATTGGGGGCAGGGTGTGAAGGCCACGAGCAGTACTTC. It is translated as CAINELGAGCEGHEQYF.

As regards this clone: The germline gene is not matched at one end of the junction; a read error may be the cause. The rearrangement uses TRBV7-7 and TRBJ2-1, with 7 bases identical to TRBD2. The CDR3 has 15 amino acids. The V gene's germline CDR1 is SSHAT and CDR2 FNYEAQ (reference sequence). The CDR3 here is CASSFGLVAYNEQFF. CDR3 coding DNA: TGTGCTAGCAGCTTCGGACTAGTGGCGTACAATGAGCAGTTCTTC.

The rearrangement joins TRBV7-2 to TRBJ2-7, with unresolved D. V was cut by 4 bases and J by 3 bases, with 10 bases left in between. The CDR3 is made up of 13 amino acids. CDR1 is SGHTA and CDR2 is FQGNSA in the germline V gene. The CDR3 DNA sequence: TGTGCCAGCAGCTCCCCGATAGTCTACGAGCAGTACTTC. Protein: CASSSPIVYEQYF.

The chain joins TRBV19 to TRBJ1-2, with a possible D match to TRBD1 (6 bases). The length of the CDR3 is 13 residues. The germline CDR1 and CDR2 sequences are LNHDA and SQIVND (reference sequence). The V end lost 8 bases, the J end lost 8 bases, and 18 bases lay between the germline ends. CDR3 amino acids: CASGHGRGAGYTF. In nucleotides, the CDR3 is TGTGCCAGTGGCCACGGCAGGGGTGCGGGCTACACCTTC. Full variable domain (missing parts from reference TRBV19 and TRBJ1-2): DGGITQSPKYLFRKEGQNVTLSCEQNLNHDAMYWYRQDPGQGLRLIYYSQIVNDFQKGDIAEGYSVSREKKESFPLTVTSAQKNPTAFYLCASGHGRGAGYTFGSGTRLTVV.

Remarks on this clone: This specimen includes other DNA sequences encoding the same CDR3. This chain's CDR3 is CAISESTLAGGPRYNEQFF. CDR3 in DNA: TGTGCCATCAGTGAGTCGACTTTAGCGGGAGGGCCGAGATACAATGAGCAGTTCTTC. The rearrangement uses TRBV10-3 and TRBJ2-1, with TRBD2 matching over 11 bases. The CDR3 has 19 residues. V shed 0 bases, J shed 4 bases, and the junction held 11 bases outside the gene matches. Germline assignment: CDR1 ENHRY and CDR2 SYGVKD.

The CDR3 region is CASSPGSLNTDTQYF. The CDR3 bases are TGCGCCAGCAGCCCCGGGTCGCTGAACACAGATACGCAGTATTTT. V usage is TRBV5-1 and J usage is TRBJ2-3; the D is unclear. The CDR3 contains 15 residues. Trimming removed 4 bases from V and 2 bases from J, with 14 bases in between. The germline V gene encodes CDR1 SGHRS and CDR2 YFSETQ.

The chain recombines TRBV7-3 with TRBJ2-1; 15 bases line up with TRBD2. The CDR3 has 17 amino acids. With 4 bases clipped from V and 7 bases from J, the junction kept 8 bases outside the gene matches. In germline, CDR1 is SGHTA, CDR2 FQGTGA. CDR3 nucleotides: TGTGCCAGCAGCTCTGGTATGGGGACTAGCGGGAGGAATGAGCAGTTCTTC. Translating gives CASSSGMGTSGRNEQFF.

This clone was observed a handful of times. Additional DNA sequences in this sample encode the identical CDR3. V and J are TRBV11-3 and TRBJ2-1; TRBD2 agrees at 8 bases. Per the germline V gene, CDR1 is SGHNT and CDR2 is YENEEA. This CDR3 is 16 amino acids long. Losses at the gene ends were 0 bases for V and 8 bases for J; bases not matched to a gene: 9. This CDR3 is CASSLERTGGSYEQFF. CDR3 nucleotides: TGTGCCAGCAGCTTAGAGAGAACGGGAGGGTCCTATGAGCAGTTCTTC.

V is TRBV7-9 and J is TRBJ1-5; TRBD1 matches at 8 bases. The CDR3 contains 15 residues. CDR1 and CDR2 (germline): SEHNR, FQNEAQ (reference sequence). V was clipped by 1 base and J by 4 bases; unmatched bases: 3. CDR3 region: CASSLDNRGNQPQHF. CDR3 bases: TGTGCCAGCAGCTTAGACAACAGGGGGAATCAGCCCCAGCATTTT.

The chain combines TRBV9 with TRBJ1-1, with D perhaps TRBD1 (5 bases). Germline CDR1 reads SGDLS; CDR2 reads YYNGEE. V dropped 4 bases and J dropped 1 base, with 8 bases sitting between them. There are 13 residues in the CDR3. CDR3 nucleotides: TGTGCCAGCAGCTCCGGGGGGAACACTGAAGCTTTCTTT. It encodes CASSSGGNTEAFF.

V is TRBV14 and J is TRBJ2-7, with 10 bases fitting TRBD2. J gave up 7 bases and V 4 bases, and 19 bases lay outside the gene matches. There are 18 residues in the CDR3. Germline V lookup: CDR1 SGHDN, CDR2 FVKESK. CDR3 protein: CASSPLRSWSGRAKEQYF. In DNA, the CDR3 is TGTGCCAGCAGCCCCCTCCGATCGTGGAGCGGGAGGGCCAAGGAGCAGTACTTC.

The rearrangement uses TRBV5-1 and TRBJ1-6; 8 positions agree with TRBD1. Trimming took 4 bases from V and 8 from J; bases not matched to a gene: 8. The germline V gene encodes CDR1 SGHRS and CDR2 YFSETQ. The CDR3 has 15 amino acids. The CDR3 sequence: CASSPDGTGYSPLHF. The CDR3 DNA is TGCGCCAGCAGCCCGGATGGGACAGGTTATTCACCCCTCCACTTT.

CDR3 nucleotides: TGTGCCAGCAGTTACCAAGGACAGGGGGCATATGGCTACACCTTC. This sequence encodes CASSYQGQGAYGYTF. The V call is TRBV6-6, the J call TRBJ1-2, with 11 positions matching TRBD1. The CDR3 has 15 residues. Per germline, CDR1 MNHNY and CDR2 SVGAGI (reference sequence). The J segment lost 5 bases and the V segment lost 2 bases, leaving 4 bases of the junction unmatched.

This clone showed up just once. This chain connects TRBV9 to TRBJ1-2; TRBD1 matches 7 bases. The length of the CDR3 is 15 residues. V shed 0 bases, J shed 8 bases, and the junction held 10 bases outside the gene matches. CDR1 SGDLS and CDR2 YYNGEE come from the germline V gene. This CDR3 reads CASSVEVGRGQGYTF. The CDR3 DNA reads as TGTGCCAGCAGCGTAGAGGTTGGAAGGGGGCAAGGCTACACCTTC.

This sequence joins TRBV4-3 and TRBJ2-7; D might be TRBD1 (5 bases). CDR1 and CDR2 (germline): LGHNA, YSLEER. The CDR3 length is 14 residues. V was cut by 2 bases and J by 0 bases, with 8 bases left in between. The CDR3 here is CASSQQGSSYEQYF. The CDR3 nucleotides are TGCGCCAGCAGCCAACAGGGATCCTCCTACGAGCAGTACTTC.

This clone has a handful of counts. The V and J genes are TRBV5-4 and TRBJ2-2, with D maybe TRBD2 (5 bases). Germline CDR1 reads SGHNT; CDR2 reads YYREEE (reference sequence). V lost 3 bases and J lost 2, with 11 bases in between. The CDR3 is made up of 15 amino acids. The CDR3 DNA sequence: TGTGCCAGCAGCTCGGAGGTAGCCAACACCGGGGAGCTGTTTTTT. Its protein product is CASSSEVANTGELFF.

A few counts support this clone. The V call is TRBV2, the J call TRBJ2-1, with 13 bases lining up with TRBD2. V lost 6 bases to trimming and J lost 4 bases; unmatched junction nucleotides: 12. This CDR3 contains 18 residues. Germline lookup yields CDR1 SNHLY and CDR2 FYNNEI. For the CDR3, the DNA is TGTGCCAGCAGCCGACCCGGACTAGCGGGAGTGGGTTACAATGAGCAGTTCTTC. Translation gives CASSRPGLAGVGYNEQFF.

The V and J genes are TRBV7-9 and TRBJ2-7; possibly TRBD2 for D (6 bases). V was shortened by 6 bases and J by 7 bases, with 19 bases between the two germline ends. The CDR3 is 14 amino acids. CDR1 and CDR2 (germline): SEHNR, FQNEAQ (reference sequence). The CDR3 DNA sequence: TGTGCCAGCAGTCAACGCGATTCAGCGGGTGAGCAGTACTTC. It translates to CASSQRDSAGEQYF.

This chain links TRBV5-6 with TRBJ2-7, with 8 bases matching TRBD2. The junction had 3 bases not matched to a gene; V was cut back by 4 bases and J by 3 bases. The germline V gene has CDR1 SGHDT and CDR2 YYEEEE. The CDR3 has 13 amino acids. The CDR3 protein is CASSPGRDYEQYF. The DNA for the CDR3 is TGTGCCAGCAGCCCCGGGAGGGACTACGAGCAGTACTTC.

The J gene is TRBJ1-1, the V gene TRBV29-1, with TRBD1 matching over 8 bases. Germline V gene data show CDR1 as SQVTM and CDR2 as ANQGSEA. V lost 7 bases, J lost 5 bases, and 9 bases stayed unmatched. This CDR3 has 13 residues. CDR3 coding DNA: TGCAGCGCCCGGACAGGGCGATGGACTGAAGCTTTCTTT. Translation: CSARTGRWTEAFF.